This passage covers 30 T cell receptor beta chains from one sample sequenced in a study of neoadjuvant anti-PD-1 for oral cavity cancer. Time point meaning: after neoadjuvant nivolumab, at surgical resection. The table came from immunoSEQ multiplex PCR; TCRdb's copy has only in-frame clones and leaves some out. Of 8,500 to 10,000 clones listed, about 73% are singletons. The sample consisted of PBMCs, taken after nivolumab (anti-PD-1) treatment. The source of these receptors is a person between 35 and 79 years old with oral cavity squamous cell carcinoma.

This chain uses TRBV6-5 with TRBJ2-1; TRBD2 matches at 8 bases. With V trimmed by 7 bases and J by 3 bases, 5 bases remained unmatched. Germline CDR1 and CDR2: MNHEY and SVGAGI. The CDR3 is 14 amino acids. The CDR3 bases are TGTGCCAGCAAGGTAGCGGGGATCTACAATGAGCAGTTCTTC. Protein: CASKVAGIYNEQFF.

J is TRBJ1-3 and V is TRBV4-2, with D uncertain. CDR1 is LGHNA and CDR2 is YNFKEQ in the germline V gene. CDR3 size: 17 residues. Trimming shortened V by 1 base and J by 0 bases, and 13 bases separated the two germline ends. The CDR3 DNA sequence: TGTGCCAGCAGCCAAGTGGGCGGCGCATCCTCTGGAAACACCATATATTTT. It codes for CASSQVGGASSGNTIYF.

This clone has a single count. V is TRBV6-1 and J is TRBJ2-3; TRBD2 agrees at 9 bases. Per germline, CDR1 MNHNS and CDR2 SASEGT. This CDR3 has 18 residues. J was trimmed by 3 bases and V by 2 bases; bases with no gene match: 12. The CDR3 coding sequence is TGTGCCAGCAGTGAATTTAAAGGACTAGCGCGGGGGACAGATACGCAGTATTTT. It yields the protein CASSEFKGLARGTDTQYF.

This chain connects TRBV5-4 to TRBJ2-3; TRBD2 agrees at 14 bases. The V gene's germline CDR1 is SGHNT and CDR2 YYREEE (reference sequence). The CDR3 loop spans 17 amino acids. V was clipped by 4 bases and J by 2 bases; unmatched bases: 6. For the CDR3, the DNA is TGTGCCAGCAGCAAGGGACTAGCGGGGGCATCCACAGATACGCAGTATTTT. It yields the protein CASSKGLAGASTDTQYF.

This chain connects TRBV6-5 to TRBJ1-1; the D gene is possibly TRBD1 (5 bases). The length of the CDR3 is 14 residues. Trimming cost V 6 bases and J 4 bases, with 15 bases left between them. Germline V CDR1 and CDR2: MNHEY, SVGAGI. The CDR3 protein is CASSRDGRLTEAFF. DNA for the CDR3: TGTGCCAGCAGCCGGGACGGGCGTCTCACTGAAGCTTTCTTT.

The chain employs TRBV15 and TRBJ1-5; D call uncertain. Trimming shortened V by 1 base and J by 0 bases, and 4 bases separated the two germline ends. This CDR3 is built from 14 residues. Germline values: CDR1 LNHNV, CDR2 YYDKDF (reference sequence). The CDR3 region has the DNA TGTGCCACCAGCAGAGCAAATAGCAATCAGCCCCAGCATTTT. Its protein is CATSRANSNQPQHF.

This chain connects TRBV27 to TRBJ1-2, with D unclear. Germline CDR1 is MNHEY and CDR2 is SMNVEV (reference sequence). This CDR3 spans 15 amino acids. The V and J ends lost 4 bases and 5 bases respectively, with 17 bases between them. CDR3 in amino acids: CASSSRSEREYGYTF. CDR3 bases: TGTGCCAGCAGTTCCCGATCAGAAAGGGAGTATGGCTACACCTTC.

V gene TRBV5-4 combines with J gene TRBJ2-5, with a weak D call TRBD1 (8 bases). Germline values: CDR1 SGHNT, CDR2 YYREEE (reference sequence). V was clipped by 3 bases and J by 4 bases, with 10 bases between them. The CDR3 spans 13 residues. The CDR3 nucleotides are TGTGCCAGCAGCTACAGGGGGGGAGAGACCCAGTACTTC. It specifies CASSYRGGETQYF. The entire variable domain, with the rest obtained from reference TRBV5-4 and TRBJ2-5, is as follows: ETGVTQSPTHLIKTRGQQVTLRCSSQSGHNTVSWYQQALGQGPQFIFQYYREEENGRGNFPPRFSGLQFPNYSSELNVNALELDDSALYLCASSYRGGETQYFGPGTRLLVL.

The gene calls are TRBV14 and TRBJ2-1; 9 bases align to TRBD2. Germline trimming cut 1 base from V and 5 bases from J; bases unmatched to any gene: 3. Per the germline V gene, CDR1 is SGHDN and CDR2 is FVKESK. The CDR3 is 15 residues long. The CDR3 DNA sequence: TGTGCCAGCAGCCAAGCAGCGGGGGGAAACAATGAGCAGTTCTTC. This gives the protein CASSQAAGGNNEQFF.

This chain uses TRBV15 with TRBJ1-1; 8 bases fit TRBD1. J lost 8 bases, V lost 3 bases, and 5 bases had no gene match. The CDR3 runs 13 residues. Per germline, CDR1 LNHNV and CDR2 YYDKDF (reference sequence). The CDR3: CATSRDRASEAFF. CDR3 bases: TGTGCCACCAGCAGGGACAGGGCCTCCGAAGCTTTCTTT.

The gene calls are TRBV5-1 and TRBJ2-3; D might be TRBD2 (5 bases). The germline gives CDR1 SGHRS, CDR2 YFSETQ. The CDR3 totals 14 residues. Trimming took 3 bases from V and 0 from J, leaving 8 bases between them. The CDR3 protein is CASSYSGSTDTQYF. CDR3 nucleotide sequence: TGCGCCAGCAGCTACAGCGGTAGCACAGATACGCAGTATTTT.

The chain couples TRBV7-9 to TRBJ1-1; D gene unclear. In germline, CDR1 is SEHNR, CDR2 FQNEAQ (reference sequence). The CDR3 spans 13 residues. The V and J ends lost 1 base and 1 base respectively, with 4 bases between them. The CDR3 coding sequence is TGTGCCAGCAGCTTAGGTCAGAACACTGAAGCTTTCTTT. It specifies CASSLGQNTEAFF.

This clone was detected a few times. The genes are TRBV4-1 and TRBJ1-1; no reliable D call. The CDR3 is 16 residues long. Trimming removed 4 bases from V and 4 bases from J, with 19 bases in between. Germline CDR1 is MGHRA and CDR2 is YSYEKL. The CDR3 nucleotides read TGCGCCAGCAGCCGCGATAAGGACGGGAGAGGCACTGAAGCTTTCTTT. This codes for CASSRDKDGRGTEAFF.

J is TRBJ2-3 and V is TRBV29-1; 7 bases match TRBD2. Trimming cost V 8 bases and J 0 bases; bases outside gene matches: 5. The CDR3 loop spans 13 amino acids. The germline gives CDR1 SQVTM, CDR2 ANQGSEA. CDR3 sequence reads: CSTSGTSTDTQYF. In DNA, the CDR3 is TGCAGCACGAGCGGGACCAGCACAGATACGCAGTATTTT.

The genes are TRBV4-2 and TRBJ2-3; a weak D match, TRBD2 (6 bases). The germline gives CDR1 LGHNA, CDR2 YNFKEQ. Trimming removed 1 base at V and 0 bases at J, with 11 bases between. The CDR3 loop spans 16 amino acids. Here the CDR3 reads CASSQAVGTSTDTQYF. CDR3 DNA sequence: TGTGCCAGCAGCCAAGCAGTCGGGACTAGCACAGATACGCAGTATTTT.

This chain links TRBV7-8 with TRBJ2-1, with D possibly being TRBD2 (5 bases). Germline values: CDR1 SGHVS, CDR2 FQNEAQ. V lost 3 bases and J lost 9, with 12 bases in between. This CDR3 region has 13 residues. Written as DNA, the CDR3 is TGTGCCAGCAGCTTTGCGGGCCGATTTGAGCAGTTCTTC. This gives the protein CASSFAGRFEQFF.

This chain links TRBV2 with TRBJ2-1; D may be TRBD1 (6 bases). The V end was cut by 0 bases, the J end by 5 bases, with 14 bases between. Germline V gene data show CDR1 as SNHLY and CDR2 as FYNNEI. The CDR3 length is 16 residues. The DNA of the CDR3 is TGTGCCAGCAGTGAAGCGGGGGCTAGTTTGGACAATGAGCAGTTCTTC. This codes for CASSEAGASLDNEQFF. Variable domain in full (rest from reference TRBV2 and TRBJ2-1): EPEVTQTPSHQVTQMGQEVILRCVPISNHLYFYWYRQILGQKVEFLVSFYNNEISEKSEIFDDQFSVERPDGSNFTLKIRSTKLEDSAMYFCASSEAGASLDNEQFFGPGTRLTVL.

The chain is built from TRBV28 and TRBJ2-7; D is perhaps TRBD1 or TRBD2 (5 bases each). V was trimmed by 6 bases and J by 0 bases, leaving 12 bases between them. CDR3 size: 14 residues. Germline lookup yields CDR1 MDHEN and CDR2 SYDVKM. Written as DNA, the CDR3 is TGTGCCAGCAGCCCGTCGGGACCCTCCTACGAGCAGTACTTC. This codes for CASSPSGPSYEQYF.

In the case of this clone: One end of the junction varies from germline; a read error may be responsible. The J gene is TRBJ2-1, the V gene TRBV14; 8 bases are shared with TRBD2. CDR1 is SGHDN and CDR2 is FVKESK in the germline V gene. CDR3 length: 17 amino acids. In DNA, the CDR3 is TGTGCCAGCAGCCAAGCCCGAAGGACTAGCTCCCACAATGAGCAGTTCTTC. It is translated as CASSQARRTSSHNEQFF. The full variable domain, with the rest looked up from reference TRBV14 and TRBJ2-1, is EAGVTQFPSHSVIEKGQTVTLRCDPISGHDNLYWYRRVMGKEIKFLLHFVKESKQDESGMPNNRFLAERTGGTYSTLKVQPAELEDSGVYFCASSQARRTSSHNEQFFGPGTRLTVL.

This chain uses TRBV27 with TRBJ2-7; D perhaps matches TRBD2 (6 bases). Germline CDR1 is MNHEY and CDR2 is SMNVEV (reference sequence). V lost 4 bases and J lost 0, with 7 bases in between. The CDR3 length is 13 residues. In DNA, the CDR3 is TGTGCCAGCAGTTCCGGGGGCTCCTACGAGCAGTACTTC. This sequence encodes CASSSGGSYEQYF.

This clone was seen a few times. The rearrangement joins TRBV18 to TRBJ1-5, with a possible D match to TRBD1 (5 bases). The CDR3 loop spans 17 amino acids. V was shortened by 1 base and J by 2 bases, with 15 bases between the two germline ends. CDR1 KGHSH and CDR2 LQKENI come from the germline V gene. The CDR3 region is CASSPRQGGMGNQPQHF. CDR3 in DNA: TGTGCCAGCTCACCACGGCAGGGTGGAATGGGCAATCAGCCCCAGCATTTT.

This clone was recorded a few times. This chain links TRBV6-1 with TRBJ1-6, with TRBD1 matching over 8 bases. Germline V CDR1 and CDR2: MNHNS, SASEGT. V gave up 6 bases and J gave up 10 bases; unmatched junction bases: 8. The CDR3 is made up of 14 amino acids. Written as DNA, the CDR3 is TGTGCCAGCAGAGATGGACAGGGTAGATCACCCCTCCACTTT. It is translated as CASRDGQGRSPLHF.

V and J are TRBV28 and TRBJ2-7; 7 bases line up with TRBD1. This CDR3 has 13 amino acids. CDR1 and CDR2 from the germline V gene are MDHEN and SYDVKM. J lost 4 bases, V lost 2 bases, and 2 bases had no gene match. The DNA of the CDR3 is TGTGCCAGCAGTTTAAGACAGGGTTACGAGCAGTACTTC. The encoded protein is CASSLRQGYEQYF.

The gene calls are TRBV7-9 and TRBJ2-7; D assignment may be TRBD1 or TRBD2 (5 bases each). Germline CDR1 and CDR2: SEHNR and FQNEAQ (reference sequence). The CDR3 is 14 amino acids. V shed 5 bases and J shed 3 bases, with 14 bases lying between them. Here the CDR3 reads CASSPGALSYEQYF. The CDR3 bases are TGTGCCAGCAGCCCCGGGGCTCTTAGCTACGAGCAGTACTTC.

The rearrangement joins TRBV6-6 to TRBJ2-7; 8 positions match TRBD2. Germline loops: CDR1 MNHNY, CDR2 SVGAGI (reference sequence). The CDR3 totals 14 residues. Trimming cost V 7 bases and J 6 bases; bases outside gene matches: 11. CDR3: CASTLGSGVTEQYF. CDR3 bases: TGTGCCAGCACCCTGGGTAGCGGGGTTACCGAGCAGTACTTC.

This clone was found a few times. CDR3 region: CAWTRQGAGNYGYTF. For the CDR3, the DNA is TGTGCCTGGACCAGACAGGGGGCAGGGAACTATGGCTACACCTTC. This chain joins TRBV30 and TRBJ1-2; 10 positions agree with TRBD1. V trimming: 4 bases; J trimming: 2 bases; junction bases outside the gene matches: 7. In germline, CDR1 is GTSNPN, CDR2 SVGIG (reference sequence). The CDR3 runs to 15 residues.

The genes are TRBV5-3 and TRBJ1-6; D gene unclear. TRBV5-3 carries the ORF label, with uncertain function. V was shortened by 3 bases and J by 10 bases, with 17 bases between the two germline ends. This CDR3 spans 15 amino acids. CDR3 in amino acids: CARSWGLLWKSPLHF. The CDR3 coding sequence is TGTGCCAGAAGCTGGGGTTTGTTATGGAAATCACCCCTCCACTTT.

The CDR3 reads CASSSGTGFTDTQYF. The CDR3, as DNA: TGTGCCAGCAGCTCCGGGACAGGGTTTACAGATACGCAGTATTTT. The J gene is TRBJ2-3, the V gene TRBV11-3; 9 nucleotides line up with TRBD1. J was trimmed by 3 bases and V by 4 bases; bases with no gene match: 5. The CDR3 contains 15 residues. From germline, CDR1 is SGHNT and CDR2 YENEEA.

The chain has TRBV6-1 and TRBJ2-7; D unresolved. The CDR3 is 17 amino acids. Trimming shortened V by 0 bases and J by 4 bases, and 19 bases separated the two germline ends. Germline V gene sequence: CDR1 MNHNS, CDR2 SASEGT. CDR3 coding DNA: TGTGCCAGCAGTGAAGCCTGGAGAGAGAGTGAAGAATACGAGCAGTACTTC. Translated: CASSEAWRESEEYEQYF.

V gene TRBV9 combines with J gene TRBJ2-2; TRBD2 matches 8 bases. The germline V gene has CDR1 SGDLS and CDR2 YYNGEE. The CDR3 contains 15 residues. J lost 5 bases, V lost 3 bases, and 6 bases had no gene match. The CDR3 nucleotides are TGTGCCAGCAGCGCCGGGGGGGCGCGGACCGGGGAGCTGTTTTTT. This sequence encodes CASSAGGARTGELFF. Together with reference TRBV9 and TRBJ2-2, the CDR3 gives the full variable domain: DSGVTQTPKHLITATGQRVTLRCSPRSGDLSVYWYQQSLDQGLQFLIQYYNGEERAKGNILERFSAQQFPDLHSELNLSSLELGDSALYFCASSAGGARTGELFFGEGSRLTVL.